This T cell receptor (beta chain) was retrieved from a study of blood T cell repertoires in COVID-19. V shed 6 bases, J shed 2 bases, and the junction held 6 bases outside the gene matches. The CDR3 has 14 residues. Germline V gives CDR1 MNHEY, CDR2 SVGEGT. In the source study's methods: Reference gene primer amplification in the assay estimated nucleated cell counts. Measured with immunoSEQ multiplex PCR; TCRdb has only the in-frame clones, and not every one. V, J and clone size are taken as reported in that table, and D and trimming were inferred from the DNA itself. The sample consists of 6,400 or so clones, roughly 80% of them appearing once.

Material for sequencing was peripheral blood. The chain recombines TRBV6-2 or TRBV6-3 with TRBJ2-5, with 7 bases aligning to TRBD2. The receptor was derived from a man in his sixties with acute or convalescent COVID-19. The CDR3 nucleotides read TGTGCCAGCAGCAGACTAGCAGCGCAAGAGACCCAGTACTTC. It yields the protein CASSRLAAQETQYF.